Following are 15 T cell receptor beta chains from one sample sequenced in a study of T cell repertoires in ileal Crohn's disease. Described time point: neoterminal ileum biopsy at postoperative endoscopy, about 6 months after surgery. Only in-frame clones appear in the TCRdb table, and some are missing; sequencing was by immunoSEQ multiplex PCR. The sample shows around 700 clones, around 96% of them seen only once. Sequencing was performed on ileal tissue. The receptor source for this set is an adult with Crohn's disease.

The chain recombines TRBV7-3 with TRBJ2-3; TRBD2 agrees at 10 bases. This CDR3 is 16 amino acids long. The V segment lost 5 bases and the J segment 6 bases; nucleotides outside the gene matches: 11. Per germline, CDR1 SGHTA and CDR2 FQGTGA. The CDR3 DNA reads as TGTGCCAGCAGCGGTTACGGGACTAGCGCTTCGGATACGCAGTATTTT. Residues: CASSGYGTSASDTQYF.

V and J are TRBV5-1 and TRBJ2-7; D uncertain. CDR1 and CDR2 (germline): SGHRS, YFSETQ. The CDR3 is made up of 12 amino acids. The V and J ends lost 3 bases and 4 bases respectively, with 8 bases between them. The CDR3 reads CASSSWAYEQYF. The CDR3 nucleotides read TGCGCCAGCAGCTCGTGGGCGTACGAGCAGTACTTC.

This chain connects TRBV6-5 to TRBJ2-7; 8 bases fit TRBD2. J was trimmed by 3 bases and V by 6 bases; bases with no gene match: 7. Germline lookup yields CDR1 MNHEY and CDR2 SVGAGI. This CDR3 is built from 14 residues. The CDR3 region has the DNA TGTGCCAGCAGGGAGACTAGCGTGGTCTACGAGCAGTACTTC. This encodes CASRETSVVYEQYF.

This clone was seen only once. The chain uses TRBV11-2 and TRBJ2-7; D gene uncertain. This CDR3 is 15 amino acids long. Between the trimmed V and J ends, which lost 6 bases and 0 bases, there was a span of 15 bases. Germline V gives CDR1 SGHAT, CDR2 FQNNGV. CDR3 protein: CASSPRTVASYEQYF. In DNA form, the CDR3 reads TGTGCCAGCAGTCCACGGACCGTTGCCTCCTACGAGCAGTACTTC.

The V and J genes are TRBV13 and TRBJ1-1, with 7 bases matching TRBD1. This CDR3 has 16 residues. Trimming cost V 3 bases and J 10 bases; bases outside gene matches: 17. Per germline, CDR1 PRHDT and CDR2 FYEKMQ (reference sequence). DNA of the CDR3: TGTGCCAGCAGCTTGGTGAGACAGGGAAGACGGTATGGAGCTTTCTTT. It translates to CASSLVRQGRRYGAFF.

The genes are TRBV5-1 and TRBJ2-2; weak D call: TRBD1 (5 bases). V was clipped by 4 bases and J by 0 bases, with 13 bases between them. Germline CDR1 is SGHRS and CDR2 is YFSETQ. CDR3 length: 16 amino acids. The CDR3 spells CASSPQASTNTGELFF. The CDR3 region has the DNA TGCGCCAGCAGCCCACAGGCGAGTACGAACACCGGGGAGCTGTTTTTT.

This sequence joins TRBV7-3 and TRBJ2-3; 7 nucleotides align to TRBD2. Germline assignment: CDR1 SGHTA and CDR2 FQGTGA. The V and J ends lost 3 bases and 4 bases, in that order; junction bases with no gene match: 4. This CDR3 is built from 14 residues. This CDR3 reads CASSLGRESDTQYF. Here the CDR3 DNA reads TGTGCCAGCAGCTTGGGGCGGGAGTCAGATACGCAGTATTTT.

V gene TRBV5-4 combines with J gene TRBJ2-7, with D possibly TRBD1 on 6 matching bases. Trimming cost V 2 bases and J 1 base, with 13 bases left between them. The CDR3 extends over 15 amino acids. Germline V gives CDR1 SGHNT, CDR2 YYREEE (reference sequence). In DNA, the CDR3 is TGTGCCAGCAGCTTATCAACAGGGTTGTCCTACGAGCAGTACTTC. Residues: CASSLSTGLSYEQYF.

The V gene is TRBV11-2, the J gene TRBJ2-1; TRBD2 aligns across 10 bases. The CDR3 is 15 amino acids. Germline CDR1 SGHAT, CDR2 FQNNGV. The V and J ends lost 0 bases and 12 bases, in that order; junction bases with no gene match: 8. CDR3 DNA: TGTGCCAGCAGCTTAGATCCCACTAGCGGGATACGGCAGTTCTTC. This gives the protein CASSLDPTSGIRQFF.

This chain links TRBV7-9 with TRBJ2-7, with TRBD1 matching 8 bases. In germline, CDR1 is SEHNR, CDR2 FQNEAQ (reference sequence). V lost 6 bases and J lost 3; bases outside the gene matches: 7. This CDR3 region has 14 residues. Here the CDR3 DNA reads TGTGCCAGCAGGAGTCCGGGACAGGACTACGAGCAGTACTTC. Translating it yields CASRSPGQDYEQYF.

The chain has TRBV9 and TRBJ2-1; weak D call: TRBD2 (5 bases). The CDR3 length is 17 residues. The V and J ends lost 0 bases and 0 bases respectively, with 13 bases between them. Germline V gives CDR1 SGDLS, CDR2 YYNGEE. The CDR3 coding sequence is TGTGCCAGCAGCGTAGCCCCCGTAGGGAGCTCCTACAATGAGCAGTTCTTC. It translates to CASSVAPVGSSYNEQFF.

The V call is TRBV18, the J call TRBJ1-5; D might be TRBD1 (5 bases). CDR3 size: 12 residues. The V end lost 2 bases, the J end lost 6 bases, and 5 bases lay between the germline ends. Germline assignment: CDR1 KGHSH and CDR2 LQKENI. The CDR3 region is CASSPGGQPQHF. CDR3 DNA sequence: TGTGCCAGCTCACCAGGGGGTCAGCCCCAGCATTTT.

This clone was picked up one time. The chain uses TRBV6-5 and TRBJ1-2; D is ambiguous. The ends were cut back, 7 bases at V and 6 bases at J, with 18 bases in the middle. This CDR3 has 14 residues. CDR1 MNHEY and CDR2 SVGAGI come from the germline V gene. CDR3 bases: TGTGCCAGCACCCAGAAGGGTCGGTTCCATGGCTACACCTTC. Protein: CASTQKGRFHGYTF.

In DNA, the CDR3 is TGTGCCAGCAGCCTTCTAGCGGGCCGATCCTACGAGCAGTACTTC. Amino acid sequence: CASSLLAGRSYEQYF. This chain links TRBV7-8 with TRBJ2-7; 8 bases map to TRBD2. From germline, CDR1 is SGHVS and CDR2 FQNEAQ. The CDR3 covers 15 residues. With 5 bases clipped from V and 1 base from J, the junction kept 7 bases outside the gene matches.

This clone has just one count. This chain connects TRBV7-9 to TRBJ2-3; 9 nucleotides align to TRBD2. Germline CDR1 and CDR2: SEHNR and FQNEAQ (reference sequence). V dropped 1 base and J dropped 1; count of bases not matched to a gene: 0. CDR3 length: 15 residues. The DNA of the CDR3 is TGTGCCAGCAGCTTAGTAGCGGGGGGCACAGATACGCAGTATTTT. Protein product: CASSLVAGGTDTQYF.